This is a list of T cell receptor beta chains from one sample in a study of T-cell reconstitution after alpha-beta-depleted transplantation in children. Each CDR3 protein gets one entry after TCRdb re-called the PCR reads with MiXCR. In the table there are approximately 590,000 distinct CDR3 sequences, 10% of which are singletons. Source: PBMCs from the stem cell graft donor, taken from the stem cell graft. These receptors originate from a human donor who donated a stem cell graft to a child with acute myeloid leukemia. The CDR3 runs from the conserved cysteine through the conserved F or W. A D gene is named only where the DNA matches it firmly. A row's size may be missing; if present it is once, few, many or a size class.

d_call: .; clone_size: .; v_call: TRBV7-2; j_call: TRBJ2-2; cdr3_nt: TGTGCCAGCAGCTTAGTACCGGGGCGGGCGACCGGGGAGCTGTTTTTT; cdr3_aa: CASSLVPGRATGELFF
d_call: .; clone_size: many; v_call: TRBV5-1; j_call: TRBJ2-1; cdr3_nt: TGCGCCAGCAGCTTGGGTGGGACGGAGTACAATGAGCAGTTCTTC; cdr3_aa: CASSLGGTEYNEQFF
d_call: .; clone_size: many; v_call: TRBV10-3; j_call: TRBJ2-1; cdr3_nt: TGTGCCATCAGTGAGTCGGTTGACTACAATGAGCAGTTCTTC; cdr3_aa: CAISESVDYNEQFF
d_call: .; clone_size: few; v_call: TRBV6-5; j_call: TRBJ2-7; cdr3_nt: TGTGCCAGCTATGGCCCAGGACATTCCTACGAGCAGTACTTC; cdr3_aa: CASYGPGHSYEQYF
d_call: TRBD2; clone_size: .; v_call: TRBV20-1; j_call: TRBJ2-7; cdr3_nt: TGCAGTGCTAGTTTTACTAGCGGGAGCGCCTACGAGCAGTACTTC; cdr3_aa: CSASFTSGSAYEQYF
d_call: .; clone_size: .; v_call: TRBV18; j_call: TRBJ2-3; cdr3_nt: TGTGCCAGCTCACCACGAACGCTAGACAATACGCAGTATTTT; cdr3_aa: CASSPRTLDNTQYF
d_call: .; clone_size: many; v_call: TRBV30; j_call: TRBJ2-2; cdr3_nt: TGTGCCTGGAGCGGGGGAGTTCGGACCGGGGAGCTGTTTTTT; cdr3_aa: CAWSGGVRTGELFF
d_call: TRBD1; clone_size: many; v_call: TRBV7-9; j_call: TRBJ1-5; cdr3_nt: TGTGCCAGCAGCTTCGACAGGGTCCCCAATCAGCCCCAGCATTTT; cdr3_aa: CASSFDRVPNQPQHF
d_call: TRBD2; clone_size: many; v_call: TRBV20-1; j_call: TRBJ2-3; cdr3_nt: TGCAGTGCTAGGAGTCTAGCGGGAGGACGCACAGATACGCAGTATTTT; cdr3_aa: CSARSLAGGRTDTQYF
d_call: .; clone_size: few; v_call: TRBV29-1; j_call: TRBJ2-2; cdr3_nt: TGCAGCGTTGTAAGGGTAGCTGTAGGCGGGGAGCTGTTTTTT; cdr3_aa: CSVVRVAVGGELFF
d_call: TRBD2; clone_size: few; v_call: TRBV28; j_call: TRBJ2-7; cdr3_nt: TGTGCCAGCAGGACCTACAGGCCCGGGGGGTCCTACGAGCAGTACTTC; cdr3_aa: CASRTYRPGGSYEQYF
d_call: .; clone_size: few; v_call: TRBV6-5; j_call: TRBJ1-1; cdr3_nt: TGTGCCAGCAGTTACGATCCGTGGAGCACTGAAGCTTTCTTT; cdr3_aa: CASSYDPWSTEAFF
d_call: .; clone_size: few; v_call: TRBV6-2/TRBV6-3; j_call: TRBJ2-1; cdr3_nt: TGTGCCAGCAGGTGGAGCGGGCTCTCCTACAATGAGCAGTTCTTC; cdr3_aa: CASRWSGLSYNEQFF
d_call: .; clone_size: few; v_call: TRBV27; j_call: TRBJ1-5; cdr3_nt: TGTGCCAGCGGGGGAGATCAGCCCCAGCATTTT; cdr3_aa: CASGGDQPQHF
d_call: TRBD2; clone_size: many; v_call: TRBV12-3/TRBV12-4; j_call: TRBJ2-2; cdr3_nt: TGTGCCAGCAGTGGGGGGACTAGCGGGAGGAGGACCGGGGAGCTGTTTTTT; cdr3_aa: CASSGGTSGRRTGELFF
d_call: TRBD1; clone_size: few; v_call: TRBV20-1; j_call: TRBJ2-1; cdr3_nt: TGCAGTGCTAAGCAGACAGGGGAAAATTACAATGAGCAGTTCTTC; cdr3_aa: CSAKQTGENYNEQFF
d_call: TRBD1; clone_size: few; v_call: TRBV11-2; j_call: TRBJ2-1; cdr3_nt: TGTGCCAGCAGCCGAGACAGGGCCTTATCACCCAGCTCCTACAATGAGCAGTTCTTC; cdr3_aa: CASSRDRALSPSSYNEQFF
d_call: TRBD2; clone_size: few; v_call: TRBV7-9; j_call: TRBJ2-7; cdr3_nt: TGTGCCAGCAGCCTAACCGGGACTAGCGGGGACTACGAGCAGTACTTC; cdr3_aa: CASSLTGTSGDYEQYF
d_call: .; clone_size: few; v_call: TRBV4-2; j_call: TRBJ2-7; cdr3_nt: TGTGCCAGCAGCCAAGAGGGACCGCTCGGGCAGTACTTC; cdr3_aa: CASSQEGPLGQYF
d_call: TRBD1; clone_size: .; v_call: TRBV20-1; j_call: TRBJ2-5; cdr3_nt: TGCAGTGCTAGAGGAAACAGACAGGGGGCTGCAGAGACCCAGTACTTC; cdr3_aa: CSARGNRQGAAETQYF
d_call: .; clone_size: few; v_call: TRBV29-1; j_call: TRBJ2-1; cdr3_nt: TGCAGCGCCTCCTGGCTGAACAATGAGCAGTTCTTC; cdr3_aa: CSASWLNNEQFF
d_call: TRBD2; clone_size: many; v_call: TRBV20-1; j_call: TRBJ2-7; cdr3_nt: TGCAGTGCTAGAGATTTTGAGCGGGGTCGCGAGCAGTACTTC; cdr3_aa: CSARDFERGREQYF
d_call: .; clone_size: many; v_call: TRBV4-2; j_call: TRBJ2-7; cdr3_nt: TGTGCCAGCAGCCAAGTAGAACCCATTGGGGAGCAGTACTTC; cdr3_aa: CASSQVEPIGEQYF
d_call: .; clone_size: many; v_call: TRBV6-6; j_call: TRBJ2-1; cdr3_nt: TGTGCCAGCAAACCAGCCTCGGGTGAGCAGTTCTTC; cdr3_aa: CASKPASGEQFF
d_call: TRBD2; clone_size: few; v_call: TRBV20-1; j_call: TRBJ2-3; cdr3_nt: TGCAGTGCTATAACCGGGACTAGCGGGAGAGTACCTAGCACAGATACGCAGTATTTT; cdr3_aa: CSAITGTSGRVPSTDTQYF
d_call: TRBD2; clone_size: few; v_call: TRBV20-1; j_call: TRBJ2-7; cdr3_nt: TGCAGTGCTAGAGATCCAGCGGGACTAGTGTACGAGCAGTACTTC; cdr3_aa: CSARDPAGLVYEQYF
d_call: .; clone_size: many; v_call: TRBV10-3; j_call: TRBJ2-1; cdr3_nt: TGTGCCATCAGACCGGGAGACAATGAGCAGTTCTTC; cdr3_aa: CAIRPGDNEQFF
d_call: TRBD1; clone_size: few; v_call: TRBV9; j_call: TRBJ2-7; cdr3_nt: TGTGCCAGCAGCGTAGGTGCAGGGGGCCAGGGGAGCTCCTACGAGCAGTACTTC; cdr3_aa: CASSVGAGGQGSSYEQYF
d_call: TRBD2; clone_size: .; v_call: TRBV12-3/TRBV12-4; j_call: TRBJ2-6; cdr3_nt: TGTGCCGGGGGGGGGAACGCTGGGGCCAACGTCCTGACTTTC; cdr3_aa: CAGGGNAGANVLTF
d_call: .; clone_size: few; v_call: TRBV15; j_call: TRBJ2-1; cdr3_nt: TGTGCCACCGGTTGGGACTTCAGCGATGAGCAGTTCTTC; cdr3_aa: CATGWDFSDEQFF
d_call: TRBD2; clone_size: .; v_call: TRBV6-1; j_call: TRBJ2-7; cdr3_nt: TGTGCCAGCAGAAAACAGGGCGGGAGGCCCTACGAGCAGTACTTC; cdr3_aa: CASRKQGGRPYEQYF
d_call: TRBD2; clone_size: .; v_call: TRBV6-2/TRBV6-3; j_call: TRBJ2-4; cdr3_nt: TGTGCCAGCAGTTACGCACTAGCGGGAGGGCTCTTAGCCAAAAACATTCAGTACTTC; cdr3_aa: CASSYALAGGLLAKNIQYF
d_call: TRBD2; clone_size: .; v_call: TRBV2; j_call: TRBJ2-1; cdr3_nt: TGTGCCAGCAGTGAAGCGCCCTGGACTAGCGGGAGAGATGAGCAGTTCTTC; cdr3_aa: CASSEAPWTSGRDEQFF
d_call: .; clone_size: .; v_call: TRBV7-2; j_call: TRBJ2-2; cdr3_nt: TGTGCCAGCACTTGGAAGACTAGAATGGGCGGGGAGCTGTTTTTT; cdr3_aa: CASTWKTRMGGELFF
d_call: .; clone_size: many; v_call: TRBV29-1; j_call: TRBJ2-7; cdr3_nt: TGCAGCGTTGAGGACTCATCCTCCGAGCAGTACTTC; cdr3_aa: CSVEDSSSEQYF
d_call: TRBD1; clone_size: many; v_call: TRBV20-1; j_call: TRBJ2-5; cdr3_nt: TGCAGTGCGGGGAACAGGGGGCGTTGGGAGACCCAGTACTTC; cdr3_aa: CSAGNRGRWETQYF
d_call: TRBD2; clone_size: .; v_call: TRBV24-1; j_call: TRBJ2-7; cdr3_nt: TGTGCCACCAGTGATTCCCGCGGGGGGGAGCAGTACTTC; cdr3_aa: CATSDSRGGEQYF
d_call: .; clone_size: many; v_call: TRBV4-3; j_call: TRBJ2-3; cdr3_nt: TGCGCCAGCAGCCAAGACGGGCCCTCTAGCACAGATACGCAGTATTTT; cdr3_aa: CASSQDGPSSTDTQYF
d_call: TRBD2; clone_size: many; v_call: TRBV6-1; j_call: TRBJ2-1; cdr3_nt: TGTGCCAGCAGCCCCAGCGGGAGGAACAATGAGCAGTTCTTC; cdr3_aa: CASSPSGRNNEQFF
d_call: TRBD2; clone_size: .; v_call: TRBV15; j_call: TRBJ2-1; cdr3_nt: TGTGCCACCAGCCTTGACAGGGGGAGACTAGCGGGAGGGAATGAGCAGTTCTTC; cdr3_aa: CATSLDRGRLAGGNEQFF
d_call: TRBD2; clone_size: .; v_call: TRBV2; j_call: TRBJ2-5; cdr3_nt: TGTGCCAGCAGCATTGAGCGGGACCTAGGGACCCAGTACTTC; cdr3_aa: CASSIERDLGTQYF
d_call: .; clone_size: .; v_call: TRBV5-1; j_call: TRBJ2-7; cdr3_nt: TGCGCCAGCAGCTTGAGAGCAGGGGCCGGATCCTACGAGCAGTACTTC; cdr3_aa: CASSLRAGAGSYEQYF
d_call: .; clone_size: many; v_call: TRBV5-1; j_call: TRBJ1-1; cdr3_nt: TGCGCCAGCAGCGCCCGACTTACAAAGTACACTGAAGCTTTCTTT; cdr3_aa: CASSARLTKYTEAFF
d_call: .; clone_size: .; v_call: TRBV20-1; j_call: TRBJ2-1; cdr3_nt: TGCAGTGCTAGAGGCCCCTCCCGTAATGAGCAGTTCTTC; cdr3_aa: CSARGPSRNEQFF
d_call: TRBD2; clone_size: .; v_call: TRBV5-1; j_call: TRBJ2-5; cdr3_nt: TGCGCCAGCAGCTTCTCTAGCGGGAACGGAGAGACCCAGTACTTC; cdr3_aa: CASSFSSGNGETQYF